This passage covers 20 T cell receptor beta chains from one sample sequenced in a study of long-term antiretroviral therapy in people with HIV. The run of the v3.0 immunoSEQ assay was at survey level. The data were produced by immunoSEQ multiplex PCR, yet TCRdb's version contains in-frame clones alone and is incomplete. The profile shows approximately 24,000 clones, about four fifths of them singletons. The sample consisted of unsorted PBMCs, taken at the start of antiretroviral therapy, before treatment. These receptors originate from a woman between 18 and 29 years old with HIV.

J is TRBJ2-3 and V is TRBV5-6, with 10 bases lining up with TRBD2. CDR3 size: 17 residues. J was trimmed by 0 bases and V by 2 bases; bases with no gene match: 6. CDR1 and CDR2 from the germline V gene are SGHDT and YYEEEE. In nucleotides, the CDR3 is TGTGCCAGCAGCTTTTCTAGCGGGAGCTCTAGCACAGATACGCAGTATTTT. Its protein is CASSFSSGSSSTDTQYF.

A single count supports this clone. The chain uses TRBV19 and TRBJ2-2; D unclear. The germline V gene has CDR1 LNHDA and CDR2 SQIVND (reference sequence). The germline V and J ends were trimmed by 4 bases and 0 bases, with 9 bases remaining between them. This CDR3 has 15 amino acids. The CDR3 coding sequence is TGTGCCAGTAGTAGGATACAGACGAACACCGGGGAGCTGTTTTTT. Translating gives CASSRIQTNTGELFF.

This sequence joins TRBV5-4 and TRBJ1-2; no firm D call. The CDR3 runs 13 residues. Trimming cost V 0 bases and J 4 bases, with 7 bases left between them. Germline CDR1 SGHNT, CDR2 YYREEE (reference sequence). This CDR3 reads CASSLDGPYGYTF. The CDR3 coding sequence is TGTGCCAGCAGCTTGGACGGACCCTATGGCTACACCTTC.

This chain joins TRBV5-4 and TRBJ2-7; D is uncertain. Germline lookup yields CDR1 SGHNT and CDR2 YYREEE (reference sequence). Trimming took off 2 bases at V and 3 bases at J, with 12 bases between the two ends. CDR3 length: 14 amino acids. The CDR3, as DNA: TGTGCCAGCAGCTTAGACTCCGAATTCTACGAGCAGTACTTC. It translates to CASSLDSEFYEQYF.

This CDR3 is CATSGALSGKGNEKLFF. CDR3 sequence (DNA): TGTGCCACCAGCGGTGCCTTATCCGGCAAGGGGAATGAAAAACTGTTTTTT. This chain joins TRBV15 and TRBJ1-4, with a tentative D call TRBD1 (5 bases). Germline V lookup: CDR1 LNHNV, CDR2 YYDKDF (reference sequence). This CDR3 comprises 17 residues. V was trimmed by 5 bases and J by 5 bases, leaving 21 bases between them.

J is TRBJ1-1 and V is TRBV11-2; no clear D gene. V shed 2 bases and J shed 0 bases, with 4 bases lying between them. Germline V gene data show CDR1 as SGHAT and CDR2 as FQNNGV. CDR3 length: 13 residues. For the CDR3, the DNA is TGTGCCAGCAGCTTAACGTTGAACACTGAAGCTTTCTTT. Amino acids: CASSLTLNTEAFF.

In its sample, this clone was seen a few times. V gene TRBV4-2 combines with J gene TRBJ1-2, with a possible D match to TRBD1 (6 bases). The V end was cut by 4 bases, the J end by 8 bases, with 14 bases between. The germline V gene has CDR1 LGHNA and CDR2 YNFKEQ. The CDR3 is made up of 13 amino acids. The CDR3 is CASSPGGAWGYTF. For the CDR3, the DNA is TGTGCCAGCAGCCCCGGGGGGGCTTGGGGCTACACCTTC.

The chain is built from TRBV28 and TRBJ1-2; D is uncertain. The V gene's germline CDR1 is MDHEN and CDR2 SYDVKM. V lost 5 bases and J 6 bases, leaving 16 bases between the germline ends. The CDR3 consists of 14 residues. Written as DNA, the CDR3 is TGTGCCAGCAGTCGCCACCCGGGGAGGAATGGCTACACCTTC. This sequence encodes CASSRHPGRNGYTF.

This sequence joins TRBV10-1 and TRBJ2-3; 12 nucleotides line up with TRBD2. The ends lost 0 bases at V and 4 bases at J; junction bases unmatched: 2. The CDR3 contains 16 residues. CDR1 is WNHNN, CDR2 SYGVQD, per germline (reference sequence). Written as DNA, the CDR3 is TGCGCCAGCAGTGAGTCTACTAGCGGGGGGCCAGATACGCAGTATTTT. Protein sequence: CASSESTSGGPDTQYF.

The V call is TRBV4-2, the J call TRBJ1-6; TRBD1 might be the D (5 bases). V lost 0 bases and J lost 8, with 20 bases in between. The length of the CDR3 is 18 residues. Germline CDR1 LGHNA, CDR2 YNFKEQ. The CDR3 sequence is CASSQEGGAVGGHSPLHF. The CDR3 DNA sequence: TGTGCCAGCAGCCAAGAAGGTGGAGCCGTGGGGGGTCATTCACCCCTCCACTTT.

This clone appeared a single time. The J gene is TRBJ2-7, the V gene TRBV10-3; TRBD2 is a possible D gene (5 bases). Germline V CDR1 and CDR2: ENHRY, SYGVKD. V was shortened by 8 bases and J by 1 base, with 6 bases between the two germline ends. This CDR3 is built from 11 residues. CDR3 DNA: TGTGCCATCGGACTTTCCTACGAGCAGTACTTC. Amino acids: CAIGLSYEQYF.

The chain joins TRBV28 to TRBJ2-7; D is perhaps TRBD2 (6 bases). The CDR3 is 15 amino acids. The V end was cut by 7 bases, the J end by 7 bases, with 23 bases between. CDR1 is MDHEN, CDR2 SYDVKM, per germline. The CDR3 bases are TGTGCCAGCATATCCCACGGGAGCTCTCTGGGAGAGCAGTACTTC. Amino acids: CASISHGSSLGEQYF.

J is TRBJ2-2 and V is TRBV5-6; 8 positions match TRBD1. CDR1 and CDR2 from the germline V gene are SGHDT and YYEEEE. The trim removed 2 bases at V and 1 base at J, leaving 1 base unmatched. The CDR3 spans 15 residues. The DNA for the CDR3 is TGTGCCAGCAGCTTTGGGACAGGGAACACCGGGGAGCTGTTTTTT. This translates into CASSFGTGNTGELFF.

This chain connects TRBV6-5 to TRBJ2-3, with TRBD2 as a possible D gene (5 bases). The V end was cut by 6 bases, the J end by 1 base, with 14 bases between. The CDR3 is 15 residues long. Germline V gives CDR1 MNHEY, CDR2 SVGAGI. The CDR3 spells CASSPEEVGTDTQYF. In DNA, the CDR3 is TGTGCCAGCAGCCCTGAGGAGGTGGGCACAGATACGCAGTATTTT.

This sequence joins TRBV6-1 and TRBJ1-4, with D possibly being TRBD1 (6 bases). CDR3 size: 15 residues. CDR1 is MNHNS, CDR2 SASEGT, per germline. With 3 bases removed from V and 1 base from J, the gap between germline ends came to 9 bases. Here the CDR3 DNA reads TGTGCCAGCAGTGATTTACAGGGAACTAATGAAAAACTGTTTTTT. It translates to CASSDLQGTNEKLFF.

This chain's CDR3 is CASSIGLALFDEQFF. In DNA, the CDR3 is TGTGCCAGTAGTATAGGGCTAGCTCTTTTCGATGAGCAGTTCTTC. The rearrangement links TRBV19 to TRBJ2-1, with a weak D call TRBD2 (5 bases). The CDR3 loop spans 15 amino acids. The V gene lost 1 base and the J gene lost 8 bases, with 15 bases spanning the gap. Germline loops: CDR1 LNHDA, CDR2 SQIVND (reference sequence).

This clone has a handful of counts. V and J are TRBV14 and TRBJ1-2; D remains ambiguous. Deletions cut 1 base from V and 4 bases from J, with 10 bases between. CDR1 and CDR2 (germline): SGHDN, FVKESK. The CDR3 contains 14 residues. The CDR3 DNA is TGTGCCAGCAGCCAAGGGACGGACCGCTATGGCTACACCTTC. Encoded protein: CASSQGTDRYGYTF.

For the CDR3, the DNA is TGTGCCAGCAGCAAGAAGGGGACAGGAAGCCCCTACGAGCAGTACTTC. It codes for CASSKKGTGSPYEQYF. This chain connects TRBV21-1 to TRBJ2-7; the table's D gene call, TRBD1, was not cross checked with the DNA. TRBV21-1 is marked as a pseudogene. CDR3 length equals 16 residues.

This chain uses TRBV27 with TRBJ2-7; D is unclear. Per the germline V gene, CDR1 is MNHEY and CDR2 is SMNVEV (reference sequence). The CDR3 sequence is 14 residues long. Trimming took off 3 bases at V and 0 bases at J, with 9 bases between the two ends. In DNA form, the CDR3 reads TGTGCCAGCAGTTTTCTCCCCAGCTCCTACGAGCAGTACTTC. Translation gives CASSFLPSSYEQYF.

This rearrangement joins TRBV7-9 to TRBJ1-5, with D maybe TRBD1 (6 bases). This CDR3 is built from 16 residues. The V gene lost 6 bases and the J gene lost 5 bases, with 20 bases spanning the gap. Germline V gene lookup returns CDR1 SEHNR and CDR2 FQNEAQ (reference sequence). CDR3 in amino acids: CASSPQGKLRDQPQHF. The CDR3 region has the DNA TGTGCCAGCAGTCCACAGGGAAAGCTGCGCGATCAGCCCCAGCATTTT.